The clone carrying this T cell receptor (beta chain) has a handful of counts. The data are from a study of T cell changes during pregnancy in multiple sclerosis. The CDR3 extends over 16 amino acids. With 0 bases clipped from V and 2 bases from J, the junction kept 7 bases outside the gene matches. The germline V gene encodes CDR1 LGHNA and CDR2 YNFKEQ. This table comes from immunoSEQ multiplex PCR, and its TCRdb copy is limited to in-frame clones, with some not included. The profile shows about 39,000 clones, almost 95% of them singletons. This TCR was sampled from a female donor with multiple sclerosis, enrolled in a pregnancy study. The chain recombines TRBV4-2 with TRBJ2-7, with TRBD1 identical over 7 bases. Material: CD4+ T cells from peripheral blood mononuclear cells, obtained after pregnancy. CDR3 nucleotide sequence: TGTGCCAGCAGCCAAGATCGGGCGACAGGGACCTACGAGCAGTACTTC. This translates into CASSQDRATGTYEQYF.